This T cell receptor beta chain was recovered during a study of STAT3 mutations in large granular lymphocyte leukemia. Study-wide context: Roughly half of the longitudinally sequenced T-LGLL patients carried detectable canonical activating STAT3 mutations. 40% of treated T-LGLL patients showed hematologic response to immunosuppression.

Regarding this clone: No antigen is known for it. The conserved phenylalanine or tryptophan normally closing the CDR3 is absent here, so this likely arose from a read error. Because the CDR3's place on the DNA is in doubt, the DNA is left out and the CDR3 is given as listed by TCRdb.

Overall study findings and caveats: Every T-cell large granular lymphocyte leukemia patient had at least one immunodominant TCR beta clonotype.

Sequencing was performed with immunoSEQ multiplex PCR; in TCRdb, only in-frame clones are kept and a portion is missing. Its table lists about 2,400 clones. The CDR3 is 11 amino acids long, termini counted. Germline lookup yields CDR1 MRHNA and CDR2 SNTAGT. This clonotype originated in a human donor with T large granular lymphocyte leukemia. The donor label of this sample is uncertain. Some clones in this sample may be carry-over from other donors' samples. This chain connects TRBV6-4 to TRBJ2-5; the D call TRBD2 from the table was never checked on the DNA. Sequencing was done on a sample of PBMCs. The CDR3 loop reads CASSRLVYSET.